Below, 31 T cell receptor beta chains from the same sample are listed, as sequenced in a study of response to subunit inactivated influenza vaccine. TCRdb used MiXCR to reprocess the RT-PCR reads, holding one entry per CDR3 protein. The table lists some 600,000 distinct CDR3 sequences, approximately 14% of them singletons. Sequencing used PBMCs from blood, obtained about 14 days before vaccination. These receptors all stem from a man over 45 who received an inactivated influenza vaccine.

This clonotype turned up a few times. V and J are TRBV28 and TRBJ1-1, with D possibly being TRBD1 (5 bases). The germline V gene encodes CDR1 MDHEN and CDR2 SYDVKM. The germline V and J ends were trimmed by 5 bases and 1 base, with 14 bases remaining between them. This CDR3 comprises 15 residues. The CDR3 DNA reads TGTGCCAGCAGTCAGGAGTTTGGGGGGAACACTGAAGCTTTCTTT. It is translated as CASSQEFGGNTEAFF.

The chain joins TRBV4-1 to TRBJ2-1, with TRBD1 identical over 7 bases. The CDR3 contains 16 residues. The germline CDR1 and CDR2 sequences are MGHRA and YSYEKL. Trimming cost V 1 base and J 4 bases; bases outside gene matches: 7. The CDR3 nucleotides are TGCGCCAGCAGCCAAGCGGGGCAGGGGGTATACAATGAGCAGTTCTTC. This gives the protein CASSQAGQGVYNEQFF.

This clonotype appeared many times. The rearrangement uses TRBV29-1 and TRBJ2-1; the D call may be TRBD1 or TRBD2 (5 bases each). Germline V lookup: CDR1 SQVTM, CDR2 ANQGSEA. The V end was cut by 6 bases, the J end by 7 bases, with 16 bases between. The CDR3 spans 13 residues. The CDR3 DNA is TGCAGCGTCGACAGTGTTTGGGGGAATGAGCAGTTCTTC. It yields the protein CSVDSVWGNEQFF.

This clonotype has just a few counts. V gene TRBV5-1 combines with J gene TRBJ2-1; 8 nucleotides line up with TRBD1. With V trimmed by 4 bases and J by 14 bases, 5 bases remained unmatched. This CDR3 contains 11 residues. The germline V gene encodes CDR1 SGHRS and CDR2 YFSETQ. CDR3 nucleotides: TGCGCCAGCAGCCTACAGGGGGAGGAGTTCTTC. As protein: CASSLQGEEFF.

This clonotype was recorded at least ten times. J is TRBJ2-6 and V is TRBV7-2; no definite D call. With 4 bases removed from V and 2 bases from J, the gap between germline ends came to 0 bases. Germline V CDR1 and CDR2: SGHTA, FQGNSA. The CDR3 runs to 12 residues. CDR3 residues: CASSSGANVLTF. In nucleotides, the CDR3 is TGTGCCAGCAGCTCTGGGGCCAACGTCCTGACTTTC.

The gene calls are TRBV6-2 or TRBV6-3 and TRBJ2-7, with 10 bases matching TRBD2. The CDR3 has 15 residues. J lost 4 bases, V lost 0 bases, and 3 bases had no gene match. The germline V gene encodes CDR1 MNHEY and CDR2 SVGEGT. CDR3 loop: CASSYSGLADYEQYF. The CDR3, as DNA: TGTGCCAGCAGTTACTCCGGACTAGCGGATTACGAGCAGTACTTC.

This clonotype was observed a few times. The V call is TRBV4-2, the J call TRBJ1-2, with TRBD1 matching 9 bases. The CDR3 spans 16 residues. The germline V gene has CDR1 LGHNA and CDR2 YNFKEQ. Trimming at V came to 0 bases and at J to 8 bases, leaving 10 bases not matched to a gene. The CDR3 DNA reads as TGTGCCAGCAGCCAAGATCCCCGGGACAGGGTGAACGGCTACACCTTC. The encoded protein is CASSQDPRDRVNGYTF.

The table lists this clonotype with a few counts. In nucleotides, the CDR3 is TGTGCCAGCAGGCACACCGGTTCGGCCTACGAGCAGTACTTC. Translation gives CASRHTGSAYEQYF. The rearrangement links TRBV28 to TRBJ2-7; D ambiguous. The germline V and J ends were trimmed by 6 bases and 2 bases, with 14 bases remaining between them. CDR3 size: 14 residues. Germline CDR1 MDHEN, CDR2 SYDVKM.

Only a few counts were recorded for this clonotype. V usage is TRBV28 and J usage is TRBJ1-5, with no clear D. Germline V gene sequence: CDR1 MDHEN, CDR2 SYDVKM. The germline V and J ends were trimmed by 7 bases and 3 bases, with 10 bases remaining between them. The CDR3 runs 13 residues. CDR3 protein: CASKPPSNQPQHF. In nucleotides, the CDR3 is TGTGCCAGCAAGCCCCCATCCAATCAGCCCCAGCATTTT. The full variable domain, rest sourced from reference TRBV28 and TRBJ1-5, is DVKVTQSSRYLVKRTGEKVFLECVQDMDHENMFWYRQDPGLGLRLIYFSYDVKMKEKGDIPEGYSVSREKKERFSLILESASTNQTSMYLCASKPPSNQPQHFGDGTRLSIL.

This clonotype was seen a few times. The chain links TRBV5-1 to TRBJ1-2; possibly TRBD1 for D (6 bases). Per germline, CDR1 SGHRS and CDR2 YFSETQ. Trimming removed 3 bases from V and 6 bases from J, with 9 bases in between. The CDR3 extends over 12 amino acids. Here the CDR3 DNA reads TGCGCCAGCAGCTGGGCAGGGGATGGCTACACCTTC. It yields the protein CASSWAGDGYTF.

The chain joins TRBV20-1 to TRBJ1-1, with a tentative D call TRBD1 (6 bases). Germline V lookup: CDR1 DFQATT, CDR2 SNEGSKA (reference sequence). CDR3 length equals 15 residues. The V gene lost 4 bases and the J gene lost 0 bases, with 15 bases spanning the gap. CDR3 amino acids: CSATTRTAMNTEAFF. For the CDR3, the DNA is TGCAGTGCTACAACACGGACAGCCATGAACACTGAAGCTTTCTTT.

The gene calls are TRBV7-9 and TRBJ2-5, with D unclear. This CDR3 spans 14 amino acids. V was trimmed by 2 bases and J by 2 bases, leaving 9 bases between them. Germline V lookup: CDR1 SEHNR, CDR2 FQNEAQ (reference sequence). The CDR3 DNA reads TGTGCCAGCAGCTTATGGGGTGTTCAAGAGACCCAGTACTTC. Protein sequence: CASSLWGVQETQYF.

The chain carries TRBV10-3 and TRBJ2-5, with 9 nucleotides matching TRBD1. Losses at the gene ends were 0 bases for V and 5 bases for J; bases not matched to a gene: 7. In germline, CDR1 is ENHRY, CDR2 SYGVKD. The CDR3 is 16 amino acids. Written as DNA, the CDR3 is TGTGCCATCAGTGAGTCGATCGGGACAGGGTACGAGACCCAGTACTTC. Translation: CAISESIGTGYETQYF.

The J gene is TRBJ2-7, the V gene TRBV6-2 or TRBV6-3; D ambiguous. CDR1 and CDR2 (germline): MNHEY, SVGEGT. Deletions cut 2 bases from V and 6 bases from J, with 11 bases between. The CDR3 totals 13 residues. The CDR3 reads CASSYGSSSEQYF. CDR3 DNA sequence: TGTGCCAGCAGTTACGGTAGCTCGTCCGAGCAGTACTTC.

Only a few counts were recorded for this clonotype. This chain connects TRBV7-8 to TRBJ2-5; D remains ambiguous. CDR3 length equals 12 residues. Per the germline V gene, CDR1 is SGHVS and CDR2 is FQNEAQ. V lost 5 bases, J lost 11 bases, and 15 bases lay in between. CDR3 sequence reads: CASSPPMGPQYF. CDR3 in DNA: TGTGCCAGCAGCCCCCCGATGGGCCCGCAGTACTTC. Looking up the rest from reference TRBV7-8 and TRBJ2-5 gives the full variable domain: GAGVSQSPRYKVAKRGQDVALRCDPISGHVSLFWYQQALGQGPEFLTYFQNEAQLDKSGLPSDRFFAERPEGSVSTLKIQRTQQEDSAVYLCASSPPMGPQYFGPGTRLLVL.

The chain has TRBV11-2 and TRBJ1-5; D is unclear. The germline gives CDR1 SGHAT, CDR2 FQNNGV. This CDR3 is built from 13 residues. V lost 4 bases, J lost 3 bases, and 7 bases lay in between. The CDR3 region has the DNA TGTGCCAGCAGCTCCTCGTACAATCAGCCCCAGCATTTT. It is translated as CASSSSYNQPQHF.

This clonotype was detected ten times or more. CDR3 sequence: CASSSLAGGPGELFF. CDR3 DNA: TGTGCCAGCAGCTCACTAGCGGGAGGCCCCGGGGAGCTGTTTTTT. V usage is TRBV7-2 and J usage is TRBJ2-2; 12 nucleotides match TRBD2. The J segment lost 6 bases and the V segment lost 4 bases, leaving 3 bases of the junction unmatched. Germline V CDR1 and CDR2: SGHTA, FQGNSA. This CDR3 has 15 amino acids.

The V call is TRBV5-1, the J call TRBJ2-1; TRBD2 matches at 14 bases. The CDR3 has 18 residues. V lost 1 base and J lost 4; bases outside the gene matches: 7. Per germline, CDR1 SGHRS and CDR2 YFSETQ. This chain's CDR3 is CASSLLGLAGELYNEQFF. CDR3 in DNA: TGCGCCAGCAGCTTGTTGGGACTAGCGGGAGAGTTGTACAATGAGCAGTTCTTC.

Comments on this clonotype: A much larger clone lies a single base off, so this may be a read error. This chain uses TRBV3-1 with TRBJ2-1; 8 nucleotides agree with TRBD2. The CDR3 totals 15 residues. V was pared by 1 base and J by 8 bases, with 7 bases of the junction left unmatched. Germline V lookup: CDR1 LGHDT, CDR2 YNNKEL (reference sequence). CDR3 sequence (DNA): TGTGCCAGCAGCCAAGTTAGCGGGACTTACGATGAGCAGTTCTTC. It specifies CASSQVSGTYDEQFF.

This clonotype was detected only a few times. The V gene is TRBV7-2, the J gene TRBJ2-5, with 9 positions matching TRBD2. Losses at the gene ends were 5 bases for V and 2 bases for J; bases not matched to a gene: 6. Germline CDR1 and CDR2: SGHTA and FQGNSA. CDR3 size: 15 residues. CDR3 loop: CASSASGGRQETQYF. The CDR3 DNA sequence: TGTGCCAGCAGCGCAAGCGGGGGGAGGCAAGAGACCCAGTACTTC.

The chain couples TRBV24-1 to TRBJ2-5, with 7 bases identical to TRBD2. This CDR3 is 16 amino acids long. Per the germline V gene, CDR1 is KGHDR and CDR2 is SFDVKD. Trimming cost V 0 bases and J 7 bases; bases outside gene matches: 10. The CDR3 sequence: CATSDLSFGGKGTQYF. The DNA for the CDR3 is TGTGCCACCAGTGATTTGTCTTTCGGGGGGAAAGGGACCCAGTACTTC.

The V and J genes are TRBV11-2 and TRBJ2-7; 9 nucleotides match TRBD1. Trimming cost V 2 bases and J 4 bases; bases outside gene matches: 6. Per germline, CDR1 SGHAT and CDR2 FQNNGV. The CDR3 spans 15 residues. The CDR3 DNA reads as TGTGCCAGCAGCTTATCCTGGGACAGGGTTTACGAGCAGTACTTC. It specifies CASSLSWDRVYEQYF. The full variable domain, completed using reference TRBV11-2 and TRBJ2-7, is EAGVAQSPRYKIIEKRQSVAFWCNPISGHATLYWYQQILGQGPKLLIQFQNNGVVDDSQLPKDRFSAERLKGVDSTLKIQPAKLEDSAVYLCASSLSWDRVYEQYFGPGTRLTVT.

The table lists this clonotype with many counts. J is TRBJ1-1 and V is TRBV3-1; maybe TRBD1 (5 bases). Trimming removed 2 bases from V and 1 base from J, with 8 bases in between. This CDR3 comprises 14 residues. Per germline, CDR1 LGHDT and CDR2 YNNKEL (reference sequence). CDR3 DNA sequence: TGTGCCAGCAGCCAACTCCAGGGGAACACTGAAGCTTTCTTT. It codes for CASSQLQGNTEAFF. Full variable domain (remainder filled in from reference TRBV3-1 and TRBJ1-1): DTAVSQTPKYLVTQMGNDKSIKCEQNLGHDTMYWYKQDSKKFLKIMFSYNNKELIINETVPNRFSPKSPDKAHLNLHINSLELGDSAVYFCASSQLQGNTEAFFGQGTRLTVV.

This clonotype was observed at least ten times. This chain uses TRBV20-1 with TRBJ2-7; either TRBD1 or TRBD2 may fit D (7 bases each). V was pared by 2 bases and J by 4 bases, with 15 bases between. Germline V CDR1 and CDR2: DFQATT, SNEGSKA (reference sequence). The CDR3 has 14 residues. The DNA for the CDR3 is TGCAGTGCTAGACCGCAGGGGGAGGGTTACGAGCAGTACTTC. It translates to CSARPQGEGYEQYF.

This clonotype has at least ten counts. The V call is TRBV7-2, the J call TRBJ2-2, with a possible D match to TRBD2 (5 bases). This CDR3 has 14 amino acids. The V end lost 5 bases, the J end lost 3 bases, and 10 bases lay between the germline ends. Germline V lookup: CDR1 SGHTA, CDR2 FQGNSA. CDR3 protein: CASSPGFYTGELFF. The CDR3 DNA is TGTGCCAGCAGCCCGGGATTTTACACCGGGGAGCTGTTTTTT.

The chain is built from TRBV6-2 or TRBV6-3 and TRBJ2-3; D unresolved. V was cut by 7 bases and J by 3 bases, with 20 bases left in between. The CDR3 covers 16 residues. The germline CDR1 and CDR2 sequences are MNHEY and SVGEGT. The CDR3 reads CASIGTGIGKTDTQYF. CDR3 sequence (DNA): TGTGCCAGCATTGGCACTGGAATAGGGAAAACAGATACGCAGTATTTT.

The V call is TRBV5-1, the J call TRBJ2-5; possibly TRBD1 for D (6 bases). The CDR3 extends over 14 amino acids. Trimming removed 4 bases at V and 1 base at J, with 11 bases between. Germline V CDR1 and CDR2: SGHRS, YFSETQ. This CDR3 reads CASSKDSFQETQYF. CDR3 DNA: TGCGCCAGCAGCAAGGACAGCTTCCAAGAGACCCAGTACTTC.

The gene calls are TRBV6-1 and TRBJ1-2; D ambiguous. Trimming removed 3 bases at V and 8 bases at J, with 10 bases between. The CDR3 runs 12 residues. Looked up from germline, CDR1 is MNHNS and CDR2 is SASEGT. CDR3 protein: CASSEQVGGYTF. In nucleotides, the CDR3 is TGTGCCAGCAGTGAGCAGGTTGGAGGCTACACCTTC.

The chain has TRBV5-1 and TRBJ2-2; D may be TRBD1 (5 bases). The CDR3 is made up of 16 amino acids. The germline CDR1 and CDR2 sequences are SGHRS and YFSETQ. V was cut by 0 bases and J by 0 bases, with 9 bases left in between. The CDR3 nucleotides read TGCGCCAGCAGCTTGGTGGCAGGGACGAACACCGGGGAGCTGTTTTTT. Encoded protein: CASSLVAGTNTGELFF.

This clonotype has a handful of counts. V usage is TRBV24-1 and J usage is TRBJ2-5; 8 positions match TRBD2. The trim removed 4 bases at V and 0 bases at J, leaving 6 bases unmatched. This CDR3 spans 16 amino acids. Germline CDR1 KGHDR, CDR2 SFDVKD. CDR3 region: CATSDNSGAYQETQYF. In nucleotides, the CDR3 is TGTGCCACCAGTGACAATAGCGGGGCTTACCAAGAGACCCAGTACTTC.

This clonotype was observed a few times. The V gene is TRBV6-1, the J gene TRBJ2-7; possible D gene TRBD1, 6 bases. Trimming took off 6 bases at V and 2 bases at J, with 17 bases between the two ends. The CDR3 length is 15 residues. Germline V lookup: CDR1 MNHNS, CDR2 SASEGT. CDR3: CASSRKGQTPYEQYF. In nucleotides, the CDR3 is TGTGCCAGCAGCCGAAAAGGACAGACCCCCTACGAGCAGTACTTC.